The 31 T cell receptor beta chains reported below all come from one sample, sequenced in a study of cytomegalovirus exposure and HLA in healthy donors. Amplification used 60 Vbeta primers and 13 Jbeta primers. TCRdb's copy holds only in-frame clones and misses some; the assay was immunoSEQ multiplex PCR. The sample consists of more than 200,000 clones, around 83% of them appearing once. Sequencing used PBMCs. The receptors come from a girl under 18 in good health and CMV-seronegative.

For the CDR3, the DNA is TGTGCCAGTAGTGAGAGGGCTTCCTCAGGGGATCAGCCCCAGCATTTT. Amino acids: CASSERASSGDQPQHF. This chain joins TRBV19 and TRBJ1-5; tentative D call: TRBD1 (6 bases). Trimming left V 5 bases short and J 5 bases short, with 19 bases between. The CDR3 extends over 16 amino acids. Per germline, CDR1 LNHDA and CDR2 SQIVND (reference sequence).

This clone has only one observation. The CDR3 region is CASSYGVPPSLYTF. CDR3 bases: TGTGCCAGCAGTTACGGAGTCCCACCCAGTCTCTACACCTTC. The chain uses TRBV6-5 and TRBJ1-2; no clear D gene. The CDR3 is 14 amino acids. Trimming left V 2 bases short and J 10 bases short, with 17 bases between. CDR1 and CDR2 (germline): MNHEY, SVGAGI.

The CDR3 bases are TGTGCCAGCAGCTTTGGGACAGTAATGAACACTGAAGCTTTCTTT. This encodes CASSFGTVMNTEAFF. The genes are TRBV7-8 and TRBJ1-1; 7 bases match TRBD1. CDR1 and CDR2 from the germline V gene are SGHVS and FQNEAQ. The junction had 4 bases not matched to a gene; V was cut back by 3 bases and J by 0 bases. The CDR3 is 15 amino acids.

This chain joins TRBV11-2 and TRBJ2-5; a weak D match, TRBD2 (5 bases). The germline V and J ends were trimmed by 3 bases and 4 bases, with 6 bases remaining between them. The germline V gene has CDR1 SGHAT and CDR2 FQNNGV. This CDR3 has 12 amino acids. The CDR3 loop is CASSFRGETQYF. Written as DNA, the CDR3 is TGTGCCAGCAGCTTCCGGGGAGAGACCCAGTACTTC.

This clone was picked up one time. This chain connects TRBV28 to TRBJ1-4, with D possibly TRBD1 on 5 matching bases. Between the trimmed V and J ends, which lost 5 bases and 0 bases, there was a span of 10 bases. Germline V gene data show CDR1 as MDHEN and CDR2 as SYDVKM. This CDR3 comprises 15 residues. The CDR3 DNA reads TGTGCCAGCAGTCGGGACTCCCCAACTAATGAAAAACTGTTTTTT. Its protein is CASSRDSPTNEKLFF.

The chain's CDR3 is CASSPRTGTYEQYF. The DNA of the CDR3 is TGTGCCAGCAGCCCACGGACAGGAACCTACGAGCAGTACTTC. V is TRBV7-9 and J is TRBJ2-5; 7 nucleotides agree with TRBD1. The J call may not be correct, given that the DNA end is closer to TRBJ2-7. This CDR3 region has 14 residues. Germline CDR1 SEHNR, CDR2 FQNEAQ (reference sequence).

A single count supports this clone. The rearrangement uses TRBV19 and TRBJ2-7, with D perhaps TRBD2 (6 bases). Germline-derived CDR1 and CDR2 are LNHDA and SQIVND (reference sequence). CDR3 length: 15 residues. Trimming shortened V by 6 bases and J by 2 bases, and 17 bases separated the two germline ends. CDR3: CASSDPSGGTYEQYF. CDR3 bases: TGTGCCAGTAGCGACCCCTCCGGAGGGACCTACGAGCAGTACTTC.

The chain carries TRBV28 and TRBJ2-3, with D perhaps matching TRBD2 (5 bases). There are 14 residues in the CDR3. Germline assignment: CDR1 MDHEN and CDR2 SYDVKM. V was clipped by 4 bases and J by 6 bases, with 14 bases between them. CDR3 amino acids: CASSSAGVTDTQYF. CDR3 DNA: TGTGCCAGCAGTTCGGCGGGCGTAACGGATACGCAGTATTTT.

The rearrangement uses TRBV7-2 and TRBJ2-3; 11 bases agree with TRBD2. The CDR3 has 16 residues. The V gene end was trimmed by 5 bases and the J gene end by 8 bases; junction bases not matched to a gene: 12. Germline V CDR1 and CDR2: SGHTA, FQGNSA. The CDR3 DNA sequence: TGTGCCAGCAGCCATACTAGCGGGGGTAAGAAAAGTACGCAGTATTTT. It codes for CASSHTSGGKKSTQYF.

The genes are TRBV19 and TRBJ2-7, with no clear D. The CDR3 has 13 residues. CDR1 is LNHDA and CDR2 is SQIVND in the germline V gene (reference sequence). Trimming pared 5 bases from V and 0 bases from J, leaving 8 bases between. CDR3 sequence (DNA): TGTGCCAGTAGTGAGATATCCTCCTACGAGCAGTACTTC. This gives the protein CASSEISSYEQYF.

This chain joins TRBV4-1 and TRBJ2-7; 11 bases match TRBD2. J was trimmed by 3 bases and V by 3 bases; bases with no gene match: 1. The CDR3 runs 14 residues. From germline, CDR1 is MGHRA and CDR2 YSYEKL. CDR3 residues: CASSQGTSGYEQYF. The CDR3 DNA sequence: TGCGCCAGCAGCCAGGGGACTAGCGGCTACGAGCAGTACTTC.

This clone was observed a few times. The chain recombines TRBV19 with TRBJ2-7; no reliable D call. This CDR3 contains 14 residues. V was pared by 3 bases and J by 2 bases, with 11 bases between. Germline V CDR1 and CDR2: LNHDA, SQIVND (reference sequence). The chain's CDR3 is CASSMSNEPYEQYF. DNA for the CDR3: TGTGCCAGTAGTATGTCAAACGAGCCCTACGAGCAGTACTTC.

The rearrangement links TRBV30 to TRBJ1-1, with a weak D call TRBD1 (5 bases). Germline V gene data show CDR1 as GTSNPN and CDR2 as SVGIG (reference sequence). Trimming stripped 1 base from V and 8 bases from J, with 11 bases between. CDR3 length: 12 amino acids. CDR3 sequence (DNA): TGTGCCTGGAGTGCGACAGCAGACGAAGCTTTCTTT. Translated, it gives CAWSATADEAFF.

This chain links TRBV9 with TRBJ1-2; 10 bases fit TRBD1. CDR3 length equals 14 residues. Germline CDR1 SGDLS, CDR2 YYNGEE. The V and J ends lost 4 bases and 6 bases, in that order; junction bases with no gene match: 6. CDR3 coding DNA: TGTGCCAGCAGCTCACGGGGACAGGGGAATGGCTACACCTTC. As protein: CASSSRGQGNGYTF. Looking up the rest from reference TRBV9 and TRBJ1-2 gives the full variable domain: DSGVTQTPKHLITATGQRVTLRCSPRSGDLSVYWYQQSLDQGLQFLIQYYNGEERAKGNILERFSAQQFPDLHSELNLSSLELGDSALYFCASSSRGQGNGYTFGSGTRLTVV.

The gene calls are TRBV11-2 and TRBJ1-2, with 8 bases fitting TRBD1. In germline, CDR1 is SGHAT, CDR2 FQNNGV. The CDR3 consists of 15 residues. Losses at the gene ends were 4 bases for V and 3 bases for J; bases not matched to a gene: 7. The CDR3, as DNA: TGTGCCAGCAGCTCCCGGACAGGGAGTGACTATGGCTACACCTTC. Amino acids: CASSSRTGSDYGYTF.

The V and J genes are TRBV6-5 and TRBJ1-1; a possible D gene is TRBD1 (5 bases). CDR1 is MNHEY, CDR2 SVGAGI, per germline. The CDR3 is 13 amino acids. Trimming removed 4 bases at V and 8 bases at J, with 14 bases between. The DNA of the CDR3 is TGTGCCAGCAGTTCACAGGAGCACTTAGAAGCTTTCTTT. Encoded protein: CASSSQEHLEAFF.

Details on this clone: Other DNA sequences in the sample encode the same CDR3. J is TRBJ2-1 and V is TRBV7-3; 15 nucleotides align to TRBD2. The CDR3 is made up of 15 amino acids. Trimming cost V 2 bases and J 7 bases; bases outside gene matches: 0. The V gene's germline CDR1 is SGHTA and CDR2 FQGTGA. CDR3 sequence (DNA): TGTGCCAGCAGCTTAGGACTAGCGGGGGGGAATGAGCAGTTCTTC. Translated: CASSLGLAGGNEQFF.

This rearrangement joins TRBV5-6 to TRBJ1-1; 7 nucleotides agree with TRBD1. From germline, CDR1 is SGHDT and CDR2 YYEEEE. The ends lost 3 bases at V and 0 bases at J; junction bases unmatched: 2. This CDR3 is 14 amino acids long. The CDR3 bases are TGTGCCAGCAGCTGGAGGGGGCTGAACACTGAAGCTTTCTTT. This encodes CASSWRGLNTEAFF. Using reference TRBV5-6 and TRBJ1-1 for the parts outside the CDR3, the full variable domain is DAGVTQSPTHLIKTRGQQVTLRCSPKSGHDTVSWYQQALGQGPQFIFQYYEEEERQRGNFPDRFSGHQFPNYSSELNVNALLLGDSALYLCASSWRGLNTEAFFGQGTRLTVV.

The rearrangement links TRBV27 to TRBJ1-2, with D unclear. Germline assignment: CDR1 MNHEY and CDR2 SMNVEV (reference sequence). Deletions cut 5 bases from V and 2 bases from J, with 15 bases between. CDR3 length: 15 amino acids. As DNA, the CDR3 is TGTGCCAGCAGTGTTTACAGCAATCCAAACTATGGCTACACCTTC. Its translation: CASSVYSNPNYGYTF.

V usage is TRBV19 and J usage is TRBJ1-5, with 10 bases aligning to TRBD1. The germline V gene has CDR1 LNHDA and CDR2 SQIVND (reference sequence). This CDR3 contains 18 residues. The V segment lost 1 base and the J segment 2 bases; nucleotides outside the gene matches: 8. Written as DNA, the CDR3 is TGTGCCAGTAGTATAGGGGACAGGGGAGGGGGCGGCAATCAGCCCCAGCATTTT. This encodes CASSIGDRGGGGNQPQHF. The complete variable domain, with remaining parts taken from reference TRBV19 and TRBJ1-5, reads DGGITQSPKYLFRKEGQNVTLSCEQNLNHDAMYWYRQDPGQGLRLIYYSQIVNDFQKGDIAEGYSVSREKKESFPLTVTSAQKNPTAFYLCASSIGDRGGGGNQPQHFGDGTRLSIL.

The chain has TRBV7-8 and TRBJ2-5; 8 bases are a match to TRBD1. With V trimmed by 6 bases and J by 5 bases, 5 bases remained unmatched. There are 13 residues in the CDR3. The germline CDR1 and CDR2 sequences are SGHVS and FQNEAQ. CDR3 region: CASRLNRGETQYF. As DNA, the CDR3 is TGTGCCAGCAGGCTAAACAGGGGGGAGACCCAGTACTTC.

This clone has just a few counts. The chain uses TRBV4-3 and TRBJ1-1, with D tentatively TRBD1 (6 bases). The germline V gene has CDR1 LGHNA and CDR2 YSLEER. V was cut by 0 bases and J by 5 bases, with 13 bases left in between. This CDR3 has 15 amino acids. The chain's CDR3 is CASSQESQGWTEAFF. The CDR3 DNA reads TGCGCCAGCAGCCAAGAATCTCAGGGGTGGACTGAAGCTTTCTTT.

The genes are TRBV4-1 and TRBJ2-1; perhaps TRBD1 as D (6 bases). This CDR3 spans 15 amino acids. CDR1 is MGHRA and CDR2 is YSYEKL in the germline V gene. Trimming took off 0 bases at V and 6 bases at J, with 12 bases between the two ends. DNA for the CDR3: TGCGCCAGCAGCCAAGACAGGGGATCGAGCAATGAGCAGTTCTTC. It is translated as CASSQDRGSSNEQFF.

The chain links TRBV5-1 to TRBJ1-1; D possibly corresponds to TRBD1 (6 bases). There are 14 residues in the CDR3. V shed 4 bases and J shed 1 base, with 11 bases lying between them. Germline V gene lookup returns CDR1 SGHRS and CDR2 YFSETQ. The CDR3 bases are TGCGCCAGCAGCCACAGGGAAGGGAACACTGAAGCTTTCTTT. Translated: CASSHREGNTEAFF. The whole variable domain, remainder taken from reference TRBV5-1 and TRBJ1-1, is KAGVTQTPRYLIKTRGQQVTLSCSPISGHRSVSWYQQTPGQGLQFLFEYFSETQRNKGNFPGRFSGRQFSNSRSEMNVSTLELGDSALYLCASSHREGNTEAFFGQGTRLTVV.

The chain has TRBV10-3 and TRBJ2-7; D uncertain. The CDR3 is made up of 11 amino acids. CDR1 and CDR2 from the germline V gene are ENHRY and SYGVKD. V lost 3 bases to trimming and J lost 5 bases, with 5 bases between them. The CDR3 DNA follows: TGTGCCATCAGTGATAATAACGAGCAGTACTTC. As protein: CAISDNNEQYF.

This chain uses TRBV5-6 with TRBJ1-2; TRBD1 matches at 7 bases. The ends lost 4 bases at V and 3 bases at J; junction bases unmatched: 6. The CDR3 covers 14 residues. Germline V gives CDR1 SGHDT, CDR2 YYEEEE. In DNA form, the CDR3 reads TGTGCCAGCAGCCAATGGGGACAGTACTATGGCTACACCTTC. Encoded protein: CASSQWGQYYGYTF.

The genes are TRBV6-5 and TRBJ1-1; D is unclear. V lost 5 bases to trimming and J lost 4 bases, with 8 bases between them. The CDR3 consists of 12 residues. Germline CDR1 reads MNHEY; CDR2 reads SVGAGI. The CDR3 reads CASSEWSTEAFF. The DNA for the CDR3 is TGTGCCAGCAGTGAATGGAGCACTGAAGCTTTCTTT.

The chain uses TRBV2 and TRBJ2-5; weak D call: TRBD1 (6 bases). TRBJ2-7 matches the DNA end more closely, so the J call is doubtful. The CDR3 has 15 residues. Germline V gene data show CDR1 as SNHLY and CDR2 as FYNNEI. The CDR3 region has the DNA TGTGCCAGCAGGGACAGTTATTCAGGATTCTACGAGCAGTACTTC. It translates to CASRDSYSGFYEQYF.

This clone was counted only a few times. The chain's CDR3 is CASSEYGGPRMFF. Written as DNA, the CDR3 is TGTGCCAGCAGTGAATACGGGGGACCACGAATGTTCTTC. This chain links TRBV6-1 with TRBJ2-1, with a weak D call TRBD2 (6 bases). V lost 2 bases to trimming and J lost 15 bases, with 17 bases between them. Germline V gene lookup returns CDR1 MNHNS and CDR2 SASEGT. The CDR3 has 13 amino acids.

Only one count was recorded for this clone. The J gene is TRBJ2-1, the V gene TRBV2; 10 bases agree with TRBD2. Germline V gene lookup returns CDR1 SNHLY and CDR2 FYNNEI. This CDR3 has 20 residues. The trim removed 3 bases at V and 4 bases at J, leaving 18 bases unmatched. The CDR3 spells CASSDRSSGSMVGGYNEQFF. The DNA for the CDR3 is TGTGCCAGCAGTGATAGGTCTAGCGGGAGCATGGTCGGCGGGTACAATGAGCAGTTCTTC.

V gene TRBV5-1 combines with J gene TRBJ2-1; 9 bases fit TRBD2. This CDR3 comprises 17 residues. V lost 6 bases and J lost 6; bases outside the gene matches: 16. Germline-derived CDR1 and CDR2 are SGHRS and YFSETQ. CDR3 in DNA: TGCGCCAGCACGGGACTAGCTTTCGCCAATTACCCCAATGAGCAGTTCTTC. Translation gives CASTGLAFANYPNEQFF.